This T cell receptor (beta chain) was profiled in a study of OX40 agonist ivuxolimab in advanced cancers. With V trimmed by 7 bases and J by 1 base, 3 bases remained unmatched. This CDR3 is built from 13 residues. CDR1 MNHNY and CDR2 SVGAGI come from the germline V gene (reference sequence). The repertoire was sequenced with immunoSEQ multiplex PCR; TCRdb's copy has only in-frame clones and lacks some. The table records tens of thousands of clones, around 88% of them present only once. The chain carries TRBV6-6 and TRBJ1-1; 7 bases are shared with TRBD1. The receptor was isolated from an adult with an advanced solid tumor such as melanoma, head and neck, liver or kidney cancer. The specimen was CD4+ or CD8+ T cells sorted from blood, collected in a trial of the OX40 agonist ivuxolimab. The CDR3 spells CASIDRENTEAFF. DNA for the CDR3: TGTGCCAGCATCGACAGGGAGAACACTGAAGCTTTCTTT.